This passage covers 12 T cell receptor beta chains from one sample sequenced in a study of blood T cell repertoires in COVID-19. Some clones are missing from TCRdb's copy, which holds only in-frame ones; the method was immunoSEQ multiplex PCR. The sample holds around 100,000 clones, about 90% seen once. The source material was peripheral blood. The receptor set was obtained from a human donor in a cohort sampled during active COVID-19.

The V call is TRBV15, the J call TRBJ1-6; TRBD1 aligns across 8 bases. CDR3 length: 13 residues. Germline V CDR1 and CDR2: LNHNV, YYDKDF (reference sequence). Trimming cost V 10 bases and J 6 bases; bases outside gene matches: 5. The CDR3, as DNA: TGTGCCATCCAGGGGGCACGTAATTCACCCCTCCACTTT. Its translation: CAIQGARNSPLHF.

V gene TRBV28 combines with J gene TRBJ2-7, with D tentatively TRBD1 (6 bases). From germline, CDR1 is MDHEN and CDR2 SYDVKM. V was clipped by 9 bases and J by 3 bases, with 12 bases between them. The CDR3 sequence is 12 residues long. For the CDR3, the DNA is TGTGCCAGTGGAGACAGGTACTACGAGCAGTACTTC. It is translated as CASGDRYYEQYF.

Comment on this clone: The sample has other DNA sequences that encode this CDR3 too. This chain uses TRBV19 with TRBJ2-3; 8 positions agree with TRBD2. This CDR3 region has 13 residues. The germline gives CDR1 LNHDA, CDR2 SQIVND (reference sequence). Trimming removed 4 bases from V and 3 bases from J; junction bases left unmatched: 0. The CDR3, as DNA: TGTGCCAGTAGTAGCGGGAGGACAGATACGCAGTATTTT. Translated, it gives CASSSGRTDTQYF.

DNA for the CDR3: TGTGCCAGCAGCTTAGTAGGGACAGGGGGGGTGAACACTGAAGCTTTCTTT. This gives the protein CASSLVGTGGVNTEAFF. The V call is TRBV7-2, the J call TRBJ1-1; 11 positions agree with TRBD1. Germline lookup yields CDR1 SGHTA and CDR2 FQGNSA. CDR3 length: 17 residues. Trimming cost V 1 base and J 0 bases; bases outside gene matches: 4.

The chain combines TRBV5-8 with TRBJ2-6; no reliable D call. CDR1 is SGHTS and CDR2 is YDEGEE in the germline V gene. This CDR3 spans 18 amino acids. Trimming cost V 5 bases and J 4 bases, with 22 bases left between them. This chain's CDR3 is CASSPGSTDRSGANVLTF. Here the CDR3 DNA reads TGTGCCAGCAGTCCAGGCAGTACGGATCGCTCCGGGGCCAACGTCCTGACTTTC.

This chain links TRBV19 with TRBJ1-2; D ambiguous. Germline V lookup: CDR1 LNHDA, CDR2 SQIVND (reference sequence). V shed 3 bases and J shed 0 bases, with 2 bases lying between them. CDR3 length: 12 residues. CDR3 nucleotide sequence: TGTGCCAGTAGTATTACTAACTATGGCTACACCTTC. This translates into CASSITNYGYTF.

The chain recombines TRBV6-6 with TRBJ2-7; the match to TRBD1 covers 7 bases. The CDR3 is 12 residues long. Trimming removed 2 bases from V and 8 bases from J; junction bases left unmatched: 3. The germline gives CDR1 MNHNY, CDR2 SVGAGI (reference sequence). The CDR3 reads CASSYPGGQQYF. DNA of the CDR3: TGTGCCAGCAGTTACCCAGGGGGACAGCAGTACTTC.

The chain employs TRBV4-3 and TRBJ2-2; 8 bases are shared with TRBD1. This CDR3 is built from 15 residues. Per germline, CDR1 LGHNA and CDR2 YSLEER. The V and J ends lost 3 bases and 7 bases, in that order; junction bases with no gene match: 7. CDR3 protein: CASSQLTGVGGELFF. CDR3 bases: TGCGCCAGCAGCCAGTTGACAGGGGTTGGCGGGGAGCTGTTTTTT.

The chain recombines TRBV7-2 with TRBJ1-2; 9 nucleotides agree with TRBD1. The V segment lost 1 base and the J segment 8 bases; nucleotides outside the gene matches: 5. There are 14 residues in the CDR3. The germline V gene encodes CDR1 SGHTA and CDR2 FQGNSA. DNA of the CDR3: TGTGCCAGCAGCTTAGTTCGGGACAGGGCCGGCTACACCTTC. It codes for CASSLVRDRAGYTF.

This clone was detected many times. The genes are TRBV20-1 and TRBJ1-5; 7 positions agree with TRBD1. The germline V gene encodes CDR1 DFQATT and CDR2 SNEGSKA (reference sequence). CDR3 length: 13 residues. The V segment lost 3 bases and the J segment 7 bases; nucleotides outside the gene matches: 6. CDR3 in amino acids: CSASRDSHQPQHF. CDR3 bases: TGCAGTGCTAGTAGGGACAGCCACCAGCCCCAGCATTTT.

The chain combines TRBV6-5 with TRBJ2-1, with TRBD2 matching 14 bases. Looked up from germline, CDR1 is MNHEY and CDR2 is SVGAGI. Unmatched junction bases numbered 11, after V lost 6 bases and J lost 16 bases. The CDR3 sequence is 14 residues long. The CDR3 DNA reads TGTGCCAGCAGACCGGGACTAGCGGGGGAACCGTACTTCTTC. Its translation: CASRPGLAGEPYFF.

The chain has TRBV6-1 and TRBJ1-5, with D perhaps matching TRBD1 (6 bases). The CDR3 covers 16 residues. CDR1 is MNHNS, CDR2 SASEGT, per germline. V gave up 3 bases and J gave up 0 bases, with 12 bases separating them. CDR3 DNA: TGTGCCAGCAGTGACCGGACAGAGTATAGCAATCAGCCCCAGCATTTT. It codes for CASSDRTEYSNQPQHF.